The clone carrying this T cell receptor beta chain was detected only once. What it recognizes is unknown. It was with 60 Vbeta and 13 Jbeta primers that the PCR ran. TCRdb's table, derived via immunoSEQ multiplex PCR, lists solely in-frame clones and lacks some. The data contain around 110,000 clones, around 62% of them singletons. This sample was taken from a study of cytomegalovirus exposure and HLA in healthy donors. Study-wide findings and caveats: Later analysis showed most CMV-associated TCR beta chains appearing HLA-restricted. Most TCRs appeared rarely, but some public TCRs recurred in many donors. Analysis performed later showed TCR beta chains linked to HLA being more clonally expanded than equally common others. The HLA-A and HLA-B alleles of most subjects were reportedly predicted accurately from TCR beta sequences.

The V and J ends lost 3 bases and 5 bases, in that order; junction bases with no gene match: 11. The CDR3 runs to 16 residues. Looked up from germline, CDR1 is KGHSH and CDR2 is LQKENI. The TCR was taken from a woman between 35 and 50 years old in good health and CMV-seropositive. The rearrangement joins TRBV18 to TRBJ2-5, with TRBD2 identical over 8 bases. Sequenced input: PBMCs. Here the CDR3 DNA reads TGTGCCAGCTCACCGTTAGCGGGATCGGTGCAGGAGACCCAGTACTTC. This sequence encodes CASSPLAGSVQETQYF.